This T cell receptor (beta chain) was recorded in a study of T cells in Graves' hyperthyroidism and ophthalmopathy. Regions amplified from RNA transcripts were the TCR beta CDR3 regions. The TCR CDR3 was amplified in a first-round RT-PCR using the HTBI primer set. In TCRdb, the multiplex PCR reads were re-called with MiXCR into one record per CDR3 protein. The sample consists of approximately 590,000 distinct CDR3 sequences, around 46% of them appearing once. Newly diagnosed hyperthyroidism patients aged 18 to 65 years had disease lasting under 2 months. To note about this clonotype: This is likely a read error, given that the CDR3 carries no conserved phenylalanine or tryptophan at its end.

CDR1 is SGHVS and CDR2 is FQNEAQ in the germline V gene. Trimming pared 10 bases from V and 7 bases from J, leaving 13 bases between. The CDR3 contains 11 residues. The chain recombines TRBV7-8 with TRBJ1-2; no definite D call. This sequence was found in a woman younger than 35 with Graves' hyperthyroidism. Sequencing used peripheral blood or thyroid tissue (not recorded which). This CDR3 reads CATKQSAGYTL. In DNA form, the CDR3 reads TGTGCCACCAAACAGAGTGCTGGCTACACCCTC.